These 30 T cell receptor beta chains originate from one sample sequenced in a study of cytomegalovirus exposure and HLA in healthy donors. The PCR used 60 Vbeta and 13 Jbeta primers. The method was immunoSEQ multiplex PCR; TCRdb's version includes in-frame clones alone and lacks a portion of them. The sample consists of about 160,000 clones, 80% to 85% of them appearing once. The sample comprised PBMCs. The receptors were gathered from a boy under 10 years old in good health and CMV-seronegative.

V gene TRBV6-1 combines with J gene TRBJ1-2; 8 bases are shared with TRBD1. CDR1 is MNHNS, CDR2 SASEGT, per germline. J gave up 2 bases and V 5 bases, and 4 bases lay outside the gene matches. This CDR3 has 14 amino acids. The CDR3 DNA is TGTGCCAGCAGTCGGACAGGGATAAACTATGGCTACACCTTC. The encoded protein is CASSRTGINYGYTF.

This sequence joins TRBV13 and TRBJ2-7; TRBD1 aligns across 12 bases. Germline CDR1 and CDR2: PRHDT and FYEKMQ (reference sequence). The junction had 4 bases not matched to a gene; V was cut back by 4 bases and J by 6 bases. The CDR3 is made up of 14 amino acids. CDR3 bases: TGTGCCAGCAGCTCGGGGACAGGGGGCGGCGAGCAGTACTTC. Translating it yields CASSSGTGGGEQYF.

CDR3: CASSFGRGAETQYF. CDR3 in DNA: TGTGCCAGCAGTTTCGGCCGGGGGGCAGAGACCCAGTACTTC. This chain links TRBV9 with TRBJ2-5, with D possibly being TRBD2 (7 bases). Germline V CDR1 and CDR2: SGDLS, YYNGEE. Trimming removed 5 bases at V and 4 bases at J, with 15 bases between. This CDR3 is 14 amino acids long. The full variable domain, with the rest looked up from reference TRBV9 and TRBJ2-5, is DSGVTQTPKHLITATGQRVTLRCSPRSGDLSVYWYQQSLDQGLQFLIQYYNGEERAKGNILERFSAQQFPDLHSELNLSSLELGDSALYFCASSFGRGAETQYFGPGTRLLVL.

This chain uses TRBV19 with TRBJ2-5; TRBD1 aligns across 7 bases. J was trimmed by 3 bases and V by 3 bases; bases with no gene match: 7. CDR1 LNHDA and CDR2 SQIVND come from the germline V gene (reference sequence). The CDR3 extends over 15 amino acids. CDR3 DNA sequence: TGTGCCAGTAGTATCCCGGGACAGTGGGAAGAGACCCAGTACTTC. It encodes CASSIPGQWEETQYF.

Notes on this clone: A junction boundary mismatches the germline segment, possibly from a read error. This rearrangement joins TRBV20-1 to TRBJ1-1, with TRBD1 as a possible D gene (5 bases). The CDR3 sequence is 11 residues long. Per germline, CDR1 DFQATT and CDR2 SNEGSKA (reference sequence). The CDR3 coding sequence is TGCAGTGCTTCAGGGAACGCTGAAGCTTTCTTT. Its protein is CSASGNAEAFF.

The rearrangement links TRBV6-5 to TRBJ1-1; a possible D gene is TRBD1 (5 bases). The ends were cut back, 6 bases at V and 11 bases at J, with 16 bases in the middle. The CDR3 has 12 residues. Germline CDR1 MNHEY, CDR2 SVGAGI. The CDR3 loop reads CASRIQGAAAFF. CDR3 bases: TGTGCCAGCAGGATTCAGGGTGCGGCGGCTTTCTTT.

CDR3 sequence (DNA): TGTGCCAGCAGACCTGGACGGGATAACACTGAAGCTTTCTTT. Its protein product is CASRPGRDNTEAFF. The rearrangement links TRBV13 to TRBJ1-1; D is unresolved. Germline CDR1 PRHDT, CDR2 FYEKMQ (reference sequence). The CDR3 contains 14 residues. V lost 6 bases, J lost 2 bases, and 13 bases lay in between.

The chain is built from TRBV29-1 and TRBJ2-7, with D possibly matching TRBD1 (7 bases). This CDR3 region has 15 residues. CDR1 is SQVTM and CDR2 is ANQGSEA in the germline V gene. The V gene lost 4 bases and the J gene lost 5 bases, with 21 bases spanning the gap. This CDR3 is CSVGYGGQGGNEQYF. The CDR3 DNA reads TGCAGCGTTGGGTATGGGGGGCAGGGGGGCAACGAGCAGTACTTC.

The rearrangement links TRBV6-5 to TRBJ1-2, with a tentative D call TRBD1 (5 bases). The CDR3 totals 15 residues. Germline CDR1 is MNHEY and CDR2 is SVGAGI. Trimming pared 6 bases from V and 3 bases from J, leaving 17 bases between. The CDR3 DNA reads as TGTGCCAGCAGAGCCCTAGGGGAGGGTGACTATGGCTACACCTTC. This codes for CASRALGEGDYGYTF.

The V and J genes are TRBV7-2 and TRBJ2-3, with a tentative D call TRBD1 (6 bases). The CDR3 covers 15 residues. V shed 1 base and J shed 4 bases, with 12 bases lying between them. Looked up from germline, CDR1 is SGHTA and CDR2 is FQGNSA. CDR3 region: CASSLVGAAADTQYF. Written as DNA, the CDR3 is TGTGCCAGCAGCTTAGTGGGGGCGGCCGCAGATACGCAGTATTTT.

This clone was counted once. V usage is TRBV19 and J usage is TRBJ2-2; D gene uncertain. The length of the CDR3 is 15 residues. Germline CDR1 LNHDA, CDR2 SQIVND (reference sequence). Trimming left V 10 bases short and J 4 bases short, with 19 bases between. The CDR3 here is CAIRGAGTGTGELFF. The CDR3 bases are TGTGCCATCCGAGGCGCCGGCACCGGCACCGGGGAGCTGTTTTTT.

In the case of this clone: At the DNA level, this CDR3 is encoded by other sequences in the same sample as well. The V gene is TRBV5-1, the J gene TRBJ2-1; 9 nucleotides match TRBD2. This CDR3 spans 14 amino acids. Germline V gene lookup returns CDR1 SGHRS and CDR2 YFSETQ. Losses at the gene ends were 2 bases for V and 4 bases for J; bases not matched to a gene: 1. This CDR3 reads CASSLLAGYNEQFF. The CDR3 DNA follows: TGCGCCAGCAGCTTACTAGCGGGTTACAATGAGCAGTTCTTC.

This clone was picked up one time. V and J are TRBV18 and TRBJ1-2, with D perhaps matching TRBD1 (6 bases). Trimming cost V 3 bases and J 11 bases, with 19 bases left between them. The CDR3 runs to 14 residues. The germline V gene has CDR1 KGHSH and CDR2 LQKENI. The CDR3 loop reads CASSPQKPQGSYTF. CDR3 coding DNA: TGTGCCAGCTCACCGCAGAAGCCACAGGGAAGTTACACCTTC.

The CDR3 coding sequence is TGCGCCAGCAGCTTGGAAGGGGGTAATCAGCCCCAGCATTTT. It is translated as CASSLEGGNQPQHF. This sequence joins TRBV5-1 and TRBJ1-5; tentatively, D is TRBD1 (6 bases). Per germline, CDR1 SGHRS and CDR2 YFSETQ. This CDR3 contains 14 residues. Trimming took off 0 bases at V and 4 bases at J, with 8 bases between the two ends. Variable domain in full (rest from reference TRBV5-1 and TRBJ1-5): KAGVTQTPRYLIKTRGQQVTLSCSPISGHRSVSWYQQTPGQGLQFLFEYFSETQRNKGNFPGRFSGRQFSNSRSEMNVSTLELGDSALYLCASSLEGGNQPQHFGDGTRLSIL.

The rearrangement uses TRBV5-4 and TRBJ2-2; 10 nucleotides match TRBD2. This CDR3 comprises 16 residues. V shed 4 bases, J shed 6 bases, and the junction held 9 bases outside the gene matches. Germline V gives CDR1 SGHNT, CDR2 YYREEE (reference sequence). CDR3 DNA sequence: TGTGCCAGCAGCCCGGCTAGCGGGAGAGTATCCGGGGAGCTGTTTTTT. Translation gives CASSPASGRVSGELFF.

In DNA, the CDR3 is TGTGCCAGTAGCCCTTGGTGGGGGGGAGAGCAGTACTTC. It translates to CASSPWWGGEQYF. The chain is built from TRBV19 and TRBJ2-5, with 7 nucleotides matching TRBD2. Germline assignment: CDR1 LNHDA and CDR2 SQIVND (reference sequence). V lost 6 bases and J lost 11; bases outside the gene matches: 12. The CDR3 is 13 amino acids.

The chain carries TRBV28 and TRBJ1-2; TRBD1 agrees at 7 bases. V gave up 3 bases and J gave up 7 bases; unmatched junction bases: 8. In germline, CDR1 is MDHEN, CDR2 SYDVKM. This CDR3 spans 14 amino acids. CDR3 DNA sequence: TGTGCCAGCAGTTTCGGGGACGGGACAGTTGGCTACACCTTC. Encoded protein: CASSFGDGTVGYTF.

The genes are TRBV10-3 and TRBJ2-2, with 10 bases aligning to TRBD2. CDR1 and CDR2 (germline): ENHRY, SYGVKD. The V gene end was trimmed by 4 bases and the J gene end by 2 bases; junction bases not matched to a gene: 7. This CDR3 is built from 17 residues. The CDR3 loop reads CAISAVSGGPNTGELFF. CDR3 nucleotides: TGTGCCATCAGTGCAGTTAGCGGGGGGCCCAACACCGGGGAGCTGTTTTTT.

The rearrangement uses TRBV10-1 and TRBJ1-6; 10 bases map to TRBD1. Germline trimming cut 5 bases from V and 11 bases from J; bases unmatched to any gene: 9. Germline CDR1 and CDR2: WNHNN and SYGVQD (reference sequence). This CDR3 has 15 residues. The CDR3 bases are TGCGCCAGCAGTCCCGGGACAGGGGCCCTAGCACCCCTCCACTTT. The encoded protein is CASSPGTGALAPLHF.

The V gene is TRBV6-1, the J gene TRBJ1-2; D might be TRBD1 (5 bases). V dropped 7 bases and J dropped 4 bases, with 13 bases sitting between them. The CDR3 consists of 13 residues. Germline lookup yields CDR1 MNHNS and CDR2 SASEGT. Here the CDR3 DNA reads TGTGCCAGCAATAGTCCCAGGGCCTATGGCTACACCTTC. Amino acids: CASNSPRAYGYTF.

The genes are TRBV28 and TRBJ2-7; possible D gene TRBD1, 6 bases. V was trimmed by 4 bases and J by 0 bases, leaving 16 bases between them. CDR3 length equals 16 residues. The germline V gene encodes CDR1 MDHEN and CDR2 SYDVKM. The CDR3 reads CASSYNPGGRSYEQYF. CDR3 sequence (DNA): TGTGCCAGCAGTTACAACCCTGGGGGCCGCTCCTACGAGCAGTACTTC.

J is TRBJ2-5 and V is TRBV7-8; D unresolved. The germline gives CDR1 SGHVS, CDR2 FQNEAQ. The CDR3 totals 13 residues. Trimming cost V 0 bases and J 1 base, with 3 bases left between them. CDR3 sequence: CASSLALQETQYF. CDR3 coding DNA: TGTGCCAGCAGCTTAGCACTCCAAGAGACCCAGTACTTC.

The chain joins TRBV19 to TRBJ1-6; 7 bases map to TRBD1. V lost 5 bases, J lost 7 bases, and 8 bases stayed unmatched. CDR3 size: 15 residues. The V gene's germline CDR1 is LNHDA and CDR2 SQIVND (reference sequence). The chain's CDR3 is CASSPQGTENSPLHF. The CDR3 region has the DNA TGTGCCAGTAGTCCCCAGGGGACAGAAAATTCACCCCTCCACTTT.

This clone has only one observation. The rearrangement uses TRBV19 and TRBJ2-2; D is possibly TRBD2 (6 bases). Germline V gives CDR1 LNHDA, CDR2 SQIVND (reference sequence). CDR3 length: 14 amino acids. Trimming pared 7 bases from V and 5 bases from J, leaving 14 bases between. The CDR3 is CASIGGRGTGELFF. For the CDR3, the DNA is TGTGCCAGTATTGGGGGGAGAGGGACCGGGGAGCTGTTTTTT.

J is TRBJ2-2 and V is TRBV7-9, with TRBD2 matching 9 bases. The CDR3 has 16 amino acids. Losses at the gene ends were 3 bases for V and 6 bases for J; bases not matched to a gene: 8. Germline V gives CDR1 SEHNR, CDR2 FQNEAQ (reference sequence). CDR3 sequence (DNA): TGTGCCAGCAGCTTCCTACCAGCGGGGGGATCCGGGGAGCTGTTTTTT. This sequence encodes CASSFLPAGGSGELFF.

The rearrangement links TRBV29-1 to TRBJ2-3; 7 positions agree with TRBD2. The CDR3 runs to 14 residues. CDR1 is SQVTM, CDR2 ANQGSEA, per germline. In nucleotides, the CDR3 is TGCAACCTCCCACGGGGGGTTAACTCCAGGGCGCAGTATTTT. Protein product: CNLPRGVNSRAQYF.

V gene TRBV4-3 combines with J gene TRBJ2-7, with 7 bases identical to TRBD2. Germline V gene lookup returns CDR1 LGHNA and CDR2 YSLEER. J was trimmed by 0 bases and V by 0 bases; bases with no gene match: 8. This CDR3 contains 17 residues. The DNA for the CDR3 is TGCGCCAGCAGCCAAGAGACCTTGGGCGGGGGCTCCTACGAGCAGTACTTC. It codes for CASSQETLGGGSYEQYF.

This chain joins TRBV7-3 and TRBJ2-3, with no clear D. Trimming pared 2 bases from V and 4 bases from J, leaving 4 bases between. The CDR3 extends over 12 amino acids. Germline V gene lookup returns CDR1 SGHTA and CDR2 FQGTGA. In DNA, the CDR3 is TGTGCCAGCAGCTTAGGCCCAGATACGCAGTATTTT. This encodes CASSLGPDTQYF.

This chain links TRBV7-9 with TRBJ1-2; no clear D. CDR3 length: 11 amino acids. V was pared by 1 base and J by 7 bases, with 4 bases between. Looked up from germline, CDR1 is SEHNR and CDR2 is FQNEAQ (reference sequence). Here the CDR3 reads CASSLGSGYTF. The CDR3 coding sequence is TGTGCCAGCAGCTTAGGGAGTGGCTACACCTTC.

This rearrangement joins TRBV30 to TRBJ1-6; 9 nucleotides match TRBD1. Germline lookup yields CDR1 GTSNPN and CDR2 SVGIG (reference sequence). The CDR3 contains 14 residues. Unmatched junction bases numbered 6, after V lost 2 bases and J lost 10 bases. In nucleotides, the CDR3 is TGTGCCTGGAGTATGGGACAGGGCGACTCACCCCTCCACTTT. This codes for CAWSMGQGDSPLHF.